This T cell receptor beta chain was found in a study of blood T cell repertoires in COVID-19. The overall study: Samples representing acute and convalescent COVID-19 were sourced from the United States, Italy and Spain.

Study processing details: Researchers report that nucleated cell counts were estimated from reference gene primer amplification. The protocol was immunoSEQ multiplex PCR, while the TCRdb copy is restricted to in-frame clones and leaves out a portion. Clone size and the V and J calls come from that table; the DNA yielded D and trimming. The data contain 200,000 to 250,000 clones, roughly 80% of them singletons. This clone came up a few times. The CDR3 runs 15 residues. V gave up 0 bases and J gave up 6 bases, with 15 bases separating them. The germline CDR1 and CDR2 sequences are LGHNA and YSLEER. The receptor was isolated from a woman of 80 years or more with acute or convalescent COVID-19. What was sequenced was peripheral blood. This sequence joins TRBV4-3 and TRBJ2-7; a weak D match, TRBD2 (6 bases). CDR3 protein: CASSQDLHGGFEQYF. CDR3 nucleotides: TGCGCCAGCAGCCAAGATCTACATGGAGGGTTCGAGCAGTACTTC.